The clone carrying this TCR beta chain showed up just once. The sample originates from a study of blood T cell repertoires in COVID-19. Study summary: From T cells, B-cell-depleted T cells, or PBMCs came the material, which was cDNA or gDNA.

The table came from immunoSEQ multiplex PCR; TCRdb's copy has only in-frame clones and leaves some out. The table has fewer than 250,000 clones, 86% seen once; the top ten hold roughly 2%. What the recovered Cohort 3 donors had was two negative PCRs, clearance, or symptom resolution. Germline-derived CDR1 and CDR2 are PRHDT and FYEKMQ (reference sequence). Trimming stripped 2 bases from V and 8 bases from J, with 13 bases between. The CDR3 has 14 residues. Material for sequencing was PBMCs or T cells enriched from blood (not recorded which). The TCR sequence derives from a woman aged 45-65 years who had recovered from COVID-19. The chain is built from TRBV13 and TRBJ2-1, with D unresolved. Written as DNA, the CDR3 is TGTGCCAGCAGCTTAAGTTTTCTACCCTATGAGCAGTTCTTC. It is translated as CASSLSFLPYEQFF.